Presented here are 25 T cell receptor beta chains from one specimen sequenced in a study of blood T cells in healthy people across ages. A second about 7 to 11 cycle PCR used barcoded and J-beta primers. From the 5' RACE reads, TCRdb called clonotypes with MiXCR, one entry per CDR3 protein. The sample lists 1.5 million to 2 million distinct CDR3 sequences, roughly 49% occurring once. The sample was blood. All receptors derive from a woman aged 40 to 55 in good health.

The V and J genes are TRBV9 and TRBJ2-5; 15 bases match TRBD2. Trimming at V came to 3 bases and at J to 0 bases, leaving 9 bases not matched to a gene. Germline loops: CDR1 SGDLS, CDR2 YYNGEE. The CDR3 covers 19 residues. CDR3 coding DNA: TGTGCCAGCAGCGCATCAGGGGGACTAGCGGGGGGTCACCAAGAGACCCAGTACTTC. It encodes CASSASGGLAGGHQETQYF.

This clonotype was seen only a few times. CDR3 nucleotide sequence: TGTGCCAGCTTGCAGGGGTCCCGTCGAAATGAGCAGTTCTTC. Protein sequence: CASLQGSRRNEQFF. The chain couples TRBV12-3 or TRBV12-4 to TRBJ2-1; perhaps TRBD1 as D (6 bases). The germline V and J ends were trimmed by 8 bases and 7 bases, with 18 bases remaining between them. This CDR3 has 14 residues.

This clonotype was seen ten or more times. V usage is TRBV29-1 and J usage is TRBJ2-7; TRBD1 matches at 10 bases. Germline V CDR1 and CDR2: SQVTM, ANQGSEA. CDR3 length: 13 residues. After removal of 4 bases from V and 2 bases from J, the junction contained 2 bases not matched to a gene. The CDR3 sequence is CSVGDRGPYEQYF. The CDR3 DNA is TGCAGCGTTGGGGACAGGGGTCCCTACGAGCAGTACTTC.

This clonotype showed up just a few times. In DNA, the CDR3 is TGCGCCAGCAGCCAAGATCTTTCAGGGAATGTAGGTTATAATTCACCCCTCCACTTT. Translating it yields CASSQDLSGNVGYNSPLHF. The chain employs TRBV4-1 and TRBJ1-6; weak D call: TRBD1 (5 bases). The CDR3 length is 19 residues. Germline CDR1 MGHRA, CDR2 YSYEKL. With 0 bases removed from V and 4 bases from J, the gap between germline ends came to 19 bases.

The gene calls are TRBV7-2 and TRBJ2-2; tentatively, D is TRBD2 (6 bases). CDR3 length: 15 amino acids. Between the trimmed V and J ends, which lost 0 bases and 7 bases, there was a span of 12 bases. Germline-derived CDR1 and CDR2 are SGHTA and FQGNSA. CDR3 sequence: CASSLALAMGGELFF. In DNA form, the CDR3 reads TGTGCCAGCAGCTTAGCGCTAGCGATGGGCGGGGAGCTGTTTTTT. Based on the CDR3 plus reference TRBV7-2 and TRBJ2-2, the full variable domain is GAGVSQSPSNKVTEKGKDVELRCDPISGHTALYWYRQSLGQGLEFLIYFQGNSAPDKSGLPSDRFSAERTGGSVSTLTIQRTQQEDSAVYLCASSLALAMGGELFFGEGSRLTVL.

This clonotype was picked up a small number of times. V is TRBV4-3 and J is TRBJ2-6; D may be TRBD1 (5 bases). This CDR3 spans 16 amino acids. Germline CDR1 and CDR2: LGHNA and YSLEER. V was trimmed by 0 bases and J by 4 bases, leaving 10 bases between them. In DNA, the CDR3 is TGCGCCAGCAGCCAAGACAGGGATTCCGGGGCCAACGTCCTGACTTTC. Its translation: CASSQDRDSGANVLTF.

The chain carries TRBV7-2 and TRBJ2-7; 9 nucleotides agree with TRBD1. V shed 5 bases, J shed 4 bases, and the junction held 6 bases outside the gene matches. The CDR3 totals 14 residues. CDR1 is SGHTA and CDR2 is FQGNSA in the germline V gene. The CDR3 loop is CASSPTGGWYEQYF. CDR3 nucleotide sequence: TGTGCCAGCAGCCCGACAGGGGGGTGGTACGAGCAGTACTTC.

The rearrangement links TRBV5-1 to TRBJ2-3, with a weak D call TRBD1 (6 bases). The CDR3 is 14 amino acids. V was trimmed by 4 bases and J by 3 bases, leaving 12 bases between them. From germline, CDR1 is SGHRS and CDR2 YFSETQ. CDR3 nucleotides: TGCGCCAGCAGCGAGGACAGACCAACAGATACGCAGTATTTT. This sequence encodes CASSEDRPTDTQYF.

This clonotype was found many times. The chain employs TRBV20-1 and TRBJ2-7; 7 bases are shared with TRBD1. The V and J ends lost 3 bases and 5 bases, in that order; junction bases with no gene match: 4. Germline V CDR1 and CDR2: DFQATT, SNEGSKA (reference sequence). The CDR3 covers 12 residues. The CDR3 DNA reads TGCAGTGCTAGGGAAGGGGGCCACGAGCAGTACTTC. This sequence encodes CSAREGGHEQYF.

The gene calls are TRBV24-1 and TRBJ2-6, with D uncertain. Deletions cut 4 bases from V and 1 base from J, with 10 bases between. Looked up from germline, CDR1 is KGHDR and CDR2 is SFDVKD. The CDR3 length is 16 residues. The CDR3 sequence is CATSDPSDSGANVLTF. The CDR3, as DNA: TGTGCCACCAGTGACCCCAGTGATTCTGGGGCCAACGTCCTGACTTTC.

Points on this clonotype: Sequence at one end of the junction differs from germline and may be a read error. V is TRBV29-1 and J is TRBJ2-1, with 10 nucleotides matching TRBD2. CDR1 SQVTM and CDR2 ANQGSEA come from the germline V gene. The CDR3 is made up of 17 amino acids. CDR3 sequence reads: CSVRDGERGGFYNEQFF. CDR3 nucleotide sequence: TGCAGCGTTAGAGACGGGGAGCGGGGGGGCTTCTACAACGAGCAGTTCTTC.

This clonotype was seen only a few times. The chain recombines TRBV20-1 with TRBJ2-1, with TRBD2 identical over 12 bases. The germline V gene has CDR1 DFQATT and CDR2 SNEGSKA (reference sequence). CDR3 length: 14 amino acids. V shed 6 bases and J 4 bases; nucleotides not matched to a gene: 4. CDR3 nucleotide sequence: TGCAGTGCCGTCCTAGCGGGGGGGTACAATGAGCAGTTCTTC. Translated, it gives CSAVLAGGYNEQFF.

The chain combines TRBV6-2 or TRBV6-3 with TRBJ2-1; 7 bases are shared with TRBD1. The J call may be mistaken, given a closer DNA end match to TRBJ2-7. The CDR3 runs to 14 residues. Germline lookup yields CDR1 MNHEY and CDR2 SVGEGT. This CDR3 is CASSYRQGFNEQYF. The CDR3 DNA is TGTGCCAGCAGTTACCGACAGGGATTCAATGAGCAGTACTTC.

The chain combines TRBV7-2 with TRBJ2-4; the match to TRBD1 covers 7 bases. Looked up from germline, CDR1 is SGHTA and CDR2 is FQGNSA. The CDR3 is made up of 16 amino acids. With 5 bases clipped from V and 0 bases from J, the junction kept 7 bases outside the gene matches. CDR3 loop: CASSQGTVRAKNIQYF. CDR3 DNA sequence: TGTGCCAGCAGCCAAGGGACAGTTAGAGCCAAAAACATTCAGTACTTC.

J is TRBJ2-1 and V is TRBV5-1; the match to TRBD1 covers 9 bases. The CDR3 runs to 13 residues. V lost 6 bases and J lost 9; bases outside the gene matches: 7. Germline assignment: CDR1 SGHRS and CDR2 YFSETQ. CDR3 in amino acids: CASTRDREGEQFF. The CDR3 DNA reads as TGCGCCAGCACCCGGGACAGGGAGGGTGAGCAGTTCTTC.

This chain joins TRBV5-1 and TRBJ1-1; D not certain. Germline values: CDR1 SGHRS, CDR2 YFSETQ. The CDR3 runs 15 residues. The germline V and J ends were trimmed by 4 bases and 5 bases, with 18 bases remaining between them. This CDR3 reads CASSPEHRVVTEAFF. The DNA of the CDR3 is TGCGCCAGCAGCCCTGAACACCGGGTGGTAACTGAAGCTTTCTTT.

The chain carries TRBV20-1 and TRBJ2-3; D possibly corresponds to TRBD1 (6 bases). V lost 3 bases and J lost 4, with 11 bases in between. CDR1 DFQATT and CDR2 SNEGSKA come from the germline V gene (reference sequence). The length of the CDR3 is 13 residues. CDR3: CSASAGVADTQYF. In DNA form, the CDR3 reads TGCAGTGCTAGTGCAGGGGTTGCAGATACGCAGTATTTT.

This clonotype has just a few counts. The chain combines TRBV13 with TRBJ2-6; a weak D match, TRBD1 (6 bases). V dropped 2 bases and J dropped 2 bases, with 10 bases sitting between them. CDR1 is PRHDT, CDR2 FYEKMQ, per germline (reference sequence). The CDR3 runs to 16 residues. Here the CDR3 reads CASSLSQGTGANVLTF. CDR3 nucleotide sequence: TGTGCCAGCAGCTTATCTCAGGGGACTGGGGCCAACGTCCTGACTTTC.

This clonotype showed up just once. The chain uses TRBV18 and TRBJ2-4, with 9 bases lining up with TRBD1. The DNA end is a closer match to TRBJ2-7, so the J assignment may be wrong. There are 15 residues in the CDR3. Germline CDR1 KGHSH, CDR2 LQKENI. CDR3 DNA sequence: TGTGCCAGCTCACCTCCGGGACAGGGCTCAAACGAGCAGTACTTC. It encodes CASSPPGQGSNEQYF.

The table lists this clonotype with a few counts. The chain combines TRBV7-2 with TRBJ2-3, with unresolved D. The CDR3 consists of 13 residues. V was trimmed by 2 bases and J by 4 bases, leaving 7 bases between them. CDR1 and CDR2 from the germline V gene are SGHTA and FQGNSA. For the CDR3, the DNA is TGTGCCAGCAGCTTACCGAATGCAGATACGCAGTATTTT. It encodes CASSLPNADTQYF.

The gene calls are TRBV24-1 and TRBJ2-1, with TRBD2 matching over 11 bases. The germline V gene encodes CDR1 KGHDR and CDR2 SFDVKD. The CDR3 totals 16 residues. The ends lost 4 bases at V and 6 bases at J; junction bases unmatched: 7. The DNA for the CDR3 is TGTGCCACCAGTGACTCCCTAGCGGGGGGTAGCAATGAGCAGTTCTTC. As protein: CATSDSLAGGSNEQFF.

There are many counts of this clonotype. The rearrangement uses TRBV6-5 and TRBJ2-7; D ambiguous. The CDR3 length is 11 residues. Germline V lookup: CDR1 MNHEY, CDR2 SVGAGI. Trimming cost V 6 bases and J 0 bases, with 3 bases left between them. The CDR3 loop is CASRSSYEQYF. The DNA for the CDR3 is TGTGCCAGCAGGAGCTCCTACGAGCAGTACTTC.

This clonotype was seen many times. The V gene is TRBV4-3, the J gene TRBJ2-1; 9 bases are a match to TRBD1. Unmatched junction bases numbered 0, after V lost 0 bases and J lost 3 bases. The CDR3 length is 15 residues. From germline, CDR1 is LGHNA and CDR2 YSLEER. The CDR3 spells CASSQEGQGYNEQFF. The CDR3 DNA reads TGCGCCAGCAGCCAAGAGGGACAGGGCTACAATGAGCAGTTCTTC.

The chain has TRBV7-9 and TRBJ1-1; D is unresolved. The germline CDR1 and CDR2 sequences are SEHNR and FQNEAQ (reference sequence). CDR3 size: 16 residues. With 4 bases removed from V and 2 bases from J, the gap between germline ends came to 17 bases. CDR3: CASSSPAPQRNTEAFF. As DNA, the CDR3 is TGTGCCAGCAGCTCCCCGGCTCCACAGCGCAACACTGAAGCTTTCTTT.

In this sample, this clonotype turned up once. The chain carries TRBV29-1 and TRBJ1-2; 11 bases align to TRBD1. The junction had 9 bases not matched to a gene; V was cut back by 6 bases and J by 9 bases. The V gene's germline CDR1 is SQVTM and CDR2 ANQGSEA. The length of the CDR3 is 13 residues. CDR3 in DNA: TGCAGCGTCGGGACAGGGGGAAAGTATAGCTACACCTTC. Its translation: CSVGTGGKYSYTF.